A selection of T cell receptor beta chains follows, all from one sample in a study of CD8+CD57+ T cells in acquired aplastic anemia. MiXCR, run by TCRdb on the reads, gives a single entry per CDR3 protein. This sample carries some 180,000 distinct CDR3 sequences, 35% to 50% of them seen once, and the ten largest clones take 2.9%. Material: sorted CD4+, CD8+, or CD8+CD57+ T cells (not recorded which) from PBMCs. These TCRs come from a human donor in good health. Each CDR3 is given with its conserved first and last residue. Fields, in order: D gene, V gene, J gene, clone size, CDR3 DNA, CDR3 protein. D genes are given only for firm matches. The listing skips clone size in some rows; elsewhere it reads once, few, many or a size class.

d_call: TRBD1; v_call: TRBV2; j_call: TRBJ2-7; clone_size: -; cdr3_nt: TGTGCCAGCAGAAAGGACAGGAGCTCCTACGAGCAGTACTTC; cdr3_aa: CASRKDRSSYEQYF
d_call: -; v_call: TRBV11-2; j_call: TRBJ1-2; clone_size: many; cdr3_nt: TGTGCCAGCAGCCCTCATAGCGACCTTGGCTACACCTTC; cdr3_aa: CASSPHSDLGYTF
d_call: TRBD1; v_call: TRBV5-4; j_call: TRBJ2-5; clone_size: -; cdr3_nt: TGTGCCAGCAGCGTGACAGGGGGCCGTGACCAAGAGACCCAGTACTTC; cdr3_aa: CASSVTGGRDQETQYF
d_call: -; v_call: TRBV2; j_call: TRBJ2-5; clone_size: many; cdr3_nt: TGTGCCAGCAGTTTAGACTCCCAAGAGACCCAGTACTTC; cdr3_aa: CASSLDSQETQYF
d_call: TRBD2; v_call: TRBV10-3; j_call: TRBJ2-1; clone_size: -; cdr3_nt: TGTGCCATCGGGAGGGACAATGAGCAGTTCTTC; cdr3_aa: CAIGRDNEQFF
d_call: -; v_call: TRBV9; j_call: TRBJ2-1; clone_size: many; cdr3_nt: TGTGCCAGCACCTTGGGAGGACGAAGTCTGTTCTTC; cdr3_aa: CASTLGGRSLFF
d_call: TRBD1; v_call: TRBV24-1; j_call: TRBJ2-2; clone_size: -; cdr3_nt: TGTGCCACACCAACAGGGGGCCGTGCCGGGGAGCTGTTTTTT; cdr3_aa: CATPTGGRAGELFF
d_call: TRBD1; v_call: TRBV20-1; j_call: TRBJ1-1; clone_size: -; cdr3_nt: TGCAGTGCTAGAGCTCAGGGGGCCCTGAACACTGAAGCTTTCTTT; cdr3_aa: CSARAQGALNTEAFF
d_call: TRBD1; v_call: TRBV24-1; j_call: TRBJ2-5; clone_size: many; cdr3_nt: TGTGCCACCACGCAGGGGGCAGAAGAGACCCAGTACTTC; cdr3_aa: CATTQGAEETQYF
d_call: -; v_call: TRBV29-1; j_call: TRBJ2-7; clone_size: -; cdr3_nt: TGCAGCGGGGGCCATACGAGGGAGCAGTACTTC; cdr3_aa: CSGGHTREQYF
d_call: -; v_call: TRBV28; j_call: TRBJ2-7; clone_size: few; cdr3_nt: TGTGCCAGCAGCCGTCAAACCCAGGGCTTAAGGGCCTACGAGCAGTACTTC; cdr3_aa: CASSRQTQGLRAYEQYF
d_call: TRBD1; v_call: TRBV24-1; j_call: TRBJ2-3; clone_size: many; cdr3_nt: TGTGCCACCAGTGATTTTGGGACAGGGGCAGATACGCAGTATTTT; cdr3_aa: CATSDFGTGADTQYF
d_call: -; v_call: TRBV2; j_call: TRBJ2-2; clone_size: -; cdr3_nt: TGTGCCAGCACGCCAGGGACCGGGGAGCTGTTTTTT; cdr3_aa: CASTPGTGELFF
d_call: -; v_call: TRBV24-1; j_call: TRBJ2-5; clone_size: -; cdr3_nt: TGTGCCACCAGTGATAGAGAGACCCAGTACTTC; cdr3_aa: CATSDRETQYF
d_call: -; v_call: TRBV19; j_call: TRBJ2-7; clone_size: many; cdr3_nt: TGTGCCAGTAGCAGGGAACGCGAGCAGTACTTC; cdr3_aa: CASSREREQYF
d_call: -; v_call: TRBV29-1; j_call: TRBJ2-1; clone_size: -; cdr3_nt: TGCAGCGTTGATGGGGCTACGGGGGGCGTTAATGAGCAGTTCTTC; cdr3_aa: CSVDGATGGVNEQFF
d_call: -; v_call: TRBV25-1; j_call: TRBJ2-7; clone_size: -; cdr3_nt: TGTGCCAGCAGCCAAAGTGGGGGAGACAGCGAGCAGTACTTC; cdr3_aa: CASSQSGGDSEQYF